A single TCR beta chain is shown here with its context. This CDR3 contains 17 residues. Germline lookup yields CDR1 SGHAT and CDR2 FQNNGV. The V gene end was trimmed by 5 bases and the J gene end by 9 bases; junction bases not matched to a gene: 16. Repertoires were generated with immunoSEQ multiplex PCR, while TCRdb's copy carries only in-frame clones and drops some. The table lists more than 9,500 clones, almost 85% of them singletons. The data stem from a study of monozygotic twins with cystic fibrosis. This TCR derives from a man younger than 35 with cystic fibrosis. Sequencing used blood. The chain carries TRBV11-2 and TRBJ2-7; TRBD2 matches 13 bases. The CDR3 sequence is CASSLNFWTSGSRWQYF. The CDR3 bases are TGTGCCAGCAGCCTCAATTTTTGGACTAGCGGGAGTCGGTGGCAGTACTTC. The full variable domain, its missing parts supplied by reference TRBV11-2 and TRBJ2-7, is EAGVAQSPRYKIIEKRQSVAFWCNPISGHATLYWYQQILGQGPKLLIQFQNNGVVDDSQLPKDRFSAERLKGVDSTLKIQPAKLEDSAVYLCASSLNFWTSGSRWQYFGPGTRLTVT.